This entry features one TCR beta chain sequence. Trimming left V 4 bases short and J 0 bases short, with 6 bases between. The CDR3 has 14 residues. CDR1 LNHDA and CDR2 SQIVND come from the germline V gene (reference sequence). The entry originates in a study of blood T cell repertoires in COVID-19. The data were produced by immunoSEQ multiplex PCR, yet TCRdb's version contains in-frame clones alone and is incomplete. This sample has some 300,000 clones, with approximately 89% found just once. The TCR was taken from a woman aged 25 to 39 who had recovered from COVID-19. The chain carries TRBV19 and TRBJ1-4; D gene unclear. Sequences were obtained from peripheral blood. The CDR3 DNA follows: TGTGCCAGTAGTAAAGCTCCAACTAATGAAAAACTGTTTTTT. Its translation: CASSKAPTNEKLFF.